These T cell receptor beta chains were read from a single sample in a study of patients and donors after allogeneic stem cell transplantation. TCRdb analysed the RT-PCR reads with MiXCR anew, one entry per CDR3 protein. The profile shows 200,000 to 250,000 distinct CDR3 sequences, 38% of them singletons. Sequences were obtained from blood, either unsorted or a sorted T cell fraction (not recorded which). The receptors stem from a human donor who was either an allogeneic HSCT recipient or a stem cell or donor lymphocyte infusion donor (not recorded which). It is not recorded whose cells these are; they may come from a transplant donor. Each CDR3 is given without its conserved first and last residue. The D gene is left open where the match is weak. Rows give clone size only sometimes, using once, few, many, or a class for an expanded clone.

>.|TRBV18|TRBJ1-3|few
ASSPPGGFGNTIY
>.|TRBV5-1|TRBJ2-3|.
ASSVDGKVTDTQY
>.|TRBV5-1|TRBJ1-1|.
ASSLASPIGYTEAF
>.|TRBV12-3/TRBV12-4|TRBJ1-6|.
ASSFRLLGNSPLH
>.|TRBV12-3/TRBV12-4|TRBJ2-1|.
ASSLRRNEQF
>.|TRBV4-2|TRBJ1-2|.
ASSQAPDKGYGYT
>.|TRBV28|TRBJ2-2|.
ASGFENTGELF
>.|TRBV12-3/TRBV12-4|TRBJ2-6|few
ASSTHGGLLSGANVLT
>.|TRBV4-1|TRBJ2-5|.
ASSQVINQIETQY
>.|TRBV20-1|TRBJ2-3|few
SARAPAARTDTQY
>.|TRBV12-3/TRBV12-4|TRBJ2-1|few
ASSEWTRYSYNEQF
>TRBD1|TRBV3-1|TRBJ2-5|once
ASSQGPGGRETQY
>.|TRBV5-4|TRBJ2-1|.
ASSLAPTRYNEQF
>.|TRBV10-3|TRBJ1-1|few
AASPDSHFEAF
>.|TRBV18|TRBJ1-1|.
ASSPVAGNTEAF
>.|TRBV5-1|TRBJ2-2|few
ASSSQPALATGELF
>.|TRBV20-1|TRBJ1-2|few
SAREYSINYGYT
>.|TRBV5-1|TRBJ2-5|.
ASSRGGGAQETQY
>.|TRBV20-1|TRBJ2-2|.
SARDPLAANTGELF
>TRBD1|TRBV9|TRBJ2-1|.
ASTGGTEQF
>.|TRBV5-1|TRBJ1-1|few
ASSFDGALNTEAF
>.|TRBV10-3|TRBJ1-5|many
AISASQGRQPQH
>.|TRBV12-3/TRBV12-4|TRBJ1-5|few
ASSAQGNSNQPQH
>.|TRBV27|TRBJ1-4|.
ASSLQRMSGKLF
>TRBD2|TRBV12-3/TRBV12-4|TRBJ2-1|once
ASSFASGGTNEQF
>TRBD1|TRBV5-1|TRBJ2-3|.
ASSPGQGASDTQY
>.|TRBV18|TRBJ2-7|once
ASSADREQY
>TRBD1|TRBV19|TRBJ1-1|few
ASARGTGAVTEAF
>.|TRBV6-1|TRBJ1-4|few
ASSEMGQIGEKLF
>.|TRBV25-1|TRBJ1-1|.
ASSEPGTFEAF
>.|TRBV12-3/TRBV12-4|TRBJ1-1|few
ASSPNSNTEAF
>.|TRBV5-5|TRBJ1-1|.
ASSFQRYTEAF
>.|TRBV28|TRBJ1-3|.
ASSLPVSGNTIY
>.|TRBV12-3/TRBV12-4|TRBJ2-5|.
ASSLRTAQETQY
>.|TRBV24-1|TRBJ2-5|.
ATSDRPNGKTQY
>.|TRBV2|TRBJ1-1|.
ASRITVGTEAF
>TRBD1|TRBV7-2|TRBJ1-4|.
ASSRTGTEGEKLF
>TRBD1|TRBV5-5|TRBJ1-1|.
ASSSQGGMNTEAF
>.|TRBV28|TRBJ2-5|.
ASTRTTPETQY
>.|TRBV5-5|TRBJ1-2|few
ASSRLLPSYGYT
>.|TRBV7-9|TRBJ2-1|.
ASSFGANEQF
>.|TRBV29-1|TRBJ1-1|few
SVGEGTGTEAF
>.|TRBV12-3/TRBV12-4|TRBJ2-1|.
ASSSQGSASYNEQF
>.|TRBV5-1|TRBJ2-7|.
ASSLEGASYEQY
>.|TRBV20-1|TRBJ1-4|.
SAPPRPHNEKLF
>.|TRBV20-1|TRBJ2-5|.
SAREPLQGETQY
>.|TRBV12-3/TRBV12-4|TRBJ2-7|.
ASSSYRASYEQY
>.|TRBV6-5|TRBJ1-1|.
ASSYRYNTEAF
>.|TRBV25-1|TRBJ2-7|.
ASREQGTYEQY
>.|TRBV27|TRBJ2-5|.
ASSLSAIGKETQY
>.|TRBV3-1|TRBJ1-5|few
ASSSSRTVYSNQPQH
>.|TRBV27|TRBJ2-3|.
ASSFGSFPDTQY
>.|TRBV10-3|TRBJ1-5|.
AISGPPGQTHSNQPQH